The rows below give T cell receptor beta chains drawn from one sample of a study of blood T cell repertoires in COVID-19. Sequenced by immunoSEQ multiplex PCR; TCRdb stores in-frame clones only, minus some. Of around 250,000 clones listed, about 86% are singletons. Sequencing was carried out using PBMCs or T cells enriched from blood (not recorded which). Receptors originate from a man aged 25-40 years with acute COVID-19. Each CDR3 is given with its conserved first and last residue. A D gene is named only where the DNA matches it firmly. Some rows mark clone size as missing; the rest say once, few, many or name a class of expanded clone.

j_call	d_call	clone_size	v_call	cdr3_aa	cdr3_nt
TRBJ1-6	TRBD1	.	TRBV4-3	CASSQDLDRGNSPLHF	TGCGCCAGCAGCCAAGATTTGGACAGGGGAAATTCACCCCTCCACTTT
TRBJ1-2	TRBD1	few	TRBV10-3	CAINPDREDGYTF	TGTGCCATCAATCCGGACAGGGAAGATGGCTACACCTTC
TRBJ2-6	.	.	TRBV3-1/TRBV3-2	CASSHRGTGANVLTF	TGTGCCAGCAGCCACAGGGGAACTGGGGCCAACGTCCTGACTTTC
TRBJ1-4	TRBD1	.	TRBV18	CASSPGQGMSEKLFF	TGTGCCAGCTCACCTGGACAGGGAATGAGTGAAAAACTGTTTTTT
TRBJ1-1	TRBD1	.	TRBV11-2	CASRVQGAYLEAFF	TGTGCCAGCAGGGTACAGGGGGCGTATTTGGAAGCTTTCTTT
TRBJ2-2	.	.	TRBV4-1	CASGRSTPGELFF	TGCGCCAGCGGCAGATCAACCCCCGGGGAGCTGTTTTTT
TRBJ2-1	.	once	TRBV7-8	CASSLGQGGEQFF	TGTGCCAGCAGCTTAGGACAGGGAGGTGAGCAGTTCTTC
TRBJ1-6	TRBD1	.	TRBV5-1	CASSSTGGDSPLHF	TGCGCCAGCAGCTCTACAGGGGGGGATTCACCCCTCCACTTT
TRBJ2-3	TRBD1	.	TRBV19	CASRDRGTDTQYF	TGTGCCAGCCGGGACAGGGGGACAGATACGCAGTATTTT
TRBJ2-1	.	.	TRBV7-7	CASSLGEDNEQFF	TGTGCTAGCAGCTTAGGGGAGGACAATGAGCAGTTCTTC
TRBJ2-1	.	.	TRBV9	CASSARDSEQFF	TGTGCCAGCAGCGCCCGGGACTCGGAGCAGTTCTTC
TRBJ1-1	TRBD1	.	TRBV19	CASSTRDRGGKDTEAFF	TGTGCCAGTAGTACCCGGGACAGGGGAGGTAAGGACACTGAAGCTTTCTTT
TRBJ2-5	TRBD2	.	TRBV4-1	CASSRLTAGVQETQYF	TGCGCCAGCAGCCGCCTGACGGCGGGGGTTCAAGAGACCCAGTACTTC
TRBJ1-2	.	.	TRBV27	CASIAGAITFYGYTF	TGTGCCAGCATCGCGGGGGCCATCACCTTCTATGGCTACACCTTC
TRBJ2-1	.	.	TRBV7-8	CASSLERERDEQFF	TGTGCCAGCAGCTTAGAGAGGGAGCGCGATGAGCAGTTCTTC
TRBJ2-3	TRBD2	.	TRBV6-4	CASSPIAGDKDTQYF	TGTGCCAGCAGCCCTATAGCGGGAGATAAGGATACGCAGTATTTT
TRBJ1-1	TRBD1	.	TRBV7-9	CASSPGTGMNTEAFF	TGTGCCAGCAGTCCCGGGACAGGGATGAACACTGAAGCTTTCTTT
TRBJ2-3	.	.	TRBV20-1	CSAILDTQYF	TGCAGCGCGATTCTGGATACGCAGTATTTT
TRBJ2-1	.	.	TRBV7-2	CASSLDPGRSYNEQFF	TGTGCCAGCAGCTTAGACCCGGGAAGATCCTACAATGAGCAGTTCTTC
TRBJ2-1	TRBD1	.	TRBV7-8	CASSARTGAYNEQFF	TGTGCCAGCAGCGCGCGGACAGGGGCCTACAATGAGCAGTTCTTC
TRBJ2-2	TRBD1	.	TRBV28	CASLAGTVTGELFF	TGTGCCAGCTTGGCCGGGACAGTCACCGGGGAGCTGTTTTTT
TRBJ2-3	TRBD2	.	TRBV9	CASSPRTSGRASTDTQYF	TGTGCCAGCAGCCCAAGGACTAGCGGGAGAGCTAGCACAGATACGCAGTATTTT
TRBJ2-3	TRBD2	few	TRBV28	CASRLIAGGFRTDTQYF	TGTGCCAGCAGGCTTATAGCGGGGGGCTTTCGGACAGATACGCAGTATTTT
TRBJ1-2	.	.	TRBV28	CASSLVAYGYTF	TGTGCCAGCAGTTTAGTAGCCTATGGCTACACCTTC
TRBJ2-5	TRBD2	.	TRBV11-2	CASSFRLAGQETQYF	TGTGCCAGCAGCTTCAGACTAGCGGGACAAGAGACCCAGTACTTC
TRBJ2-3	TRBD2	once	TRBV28	CASSPRLAGSTDTQYF	TGTGCCAGCAGCCCCAGACTAGCGGGGAGCACAGATACGCAGTATTTT
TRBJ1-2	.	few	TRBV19	CASSIRRSTYGYTF	TGTGCCAGTAGTATCCGTAGGAGTACCTATGGCTACACCTTC
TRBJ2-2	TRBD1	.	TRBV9	CASSVTGAGELFF	TGTGCCAGCAGCGTGACAGGGGCCGGGGAGCTGTTTTTT
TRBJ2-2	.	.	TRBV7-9	CASSLDGGGNTGELFF	TGTGCCAGCAGCCTCGATGGAGGCGGGAACACCGGGGAGCTGTTTTTT
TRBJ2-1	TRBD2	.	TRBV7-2	CASSFGLLAGSSYNEQFF	TGTGCCAGCAGCTTCGGTTTGCTAGCGGGAAGCTCCTACAATGAGCAGTTCTTC
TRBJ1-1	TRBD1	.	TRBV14	CASSHKQGGTEAFF	TGTGCCAGCAGCCATAAACAGGGGGGGACTGAAGCTTTCTTT
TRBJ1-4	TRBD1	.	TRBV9	CASSHRTGPSTNEKLFF	TGTGCCAGCAGCCACCGGACAGGCCCCTCAACTAATGAAAAACTGTTTTTT
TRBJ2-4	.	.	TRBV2	CASSEALRTDWDIQYF	TGTGCCAGCAGTGAAGCGCTTCGGACAGACTGGGACATTCAGTACTTC
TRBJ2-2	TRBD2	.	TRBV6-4	CASSVRTSGVDTGELFF	TGTGCCAGCAGCGTAAGGACTAGCGGGGTCGACACCGGGGAGCTGTTTTTT
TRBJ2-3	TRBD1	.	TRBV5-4	CASSPRDRLTDTQYF	TGTGCCAGCAGCCCCCGGGACAGACTCACAGATACGCAGTATTTT